This note documents a single T cell receptor (beta chain) sequence. The antigen is unknown. Researchers ran the PCR with 60 Vbeta and 13 Jbeta primers. Clones were sequenced by immunoSEQ multiplex PCR, and TCRdb holds only the in-frame ones, with some missing. The sample contains fewer than 100,000 clones, around 84% of which appear only once. Germline V lookup: CDR1 SGHTA, CDR2 FQGTGA. V lost 6 bases and J 1 base, leaving 13 bases between the germline ends. This CDR3 has 15 amino acids. The data belong to a study of cytomegalovirus exposure and HLA in healthy donors. The study, taken as a whole, reports: A likely sequencing artifact accounted for one observed cluster of highly shared sequence variants.

This TCR came from a woman aged 40-49 years in good health and CMV-seropositive. Sequenced sample: PBMCs. V usage is TRBV7-3 and J usage is TRBJ2-1; D remains ambiguous. The CDR3 DNA reads TGTGCCAGCAGGACCGGGTCCGGATCCTACAATGAGCAGTTCTTC. Amino acid sequence: CASRTGSGSYNEQFF.